These T cell receptor beta chains were read from a single sample in a study of cytotoxic CD8 clonotypes in ibrutinib-treated CLL. Measured with immunoSEQ multiplex PCR; TCRdb has only the in-frame clones, and not every one. Here the sample spans about 300,000 clones, roughly three quarters being singletons. Source: PBMCs, taken at disease progression, from a patient treated with ibrutinib. These receptors were taken from a human donor with chronic lymphocytic leukemia. Both conserved end residues are part of each CDR3. A D gene is named only where the DNA matches it firmly. Where a row states a size, it is once, few, many or the class of an expanded clone; other rows omit it.

V	D	size	J	length	DNA	CDR3
TRBV5-1	.	few	TRBJ2-1	15	TGCGCCAGCAGCTACGAGTGGGGGCATTACAATGAGCAGTTCTTC	CASSYEWGHYNEQFF
TRBV9	TRBD1	once	TRBJ1-5	16	TGTGCCAGCAGCATTCCCCGGGACAGGGTTAGTCAGCCCCAGCATTTT	CASSIPRDRVSQPQHF
TRBV9	TRBD2	.	TRBJ2-3	14	TGTGCCAGCAGCCCACGGGGAGGGACAGATACGCAGTATTTT	CASSPRGGTDTQYF
TRBV19	.	.	TRBJ1-3	16	TGTGCCAGTAGTATTAGGGCGACGGTTTCTGGAAACACCATATATTTT	CASSIRATVSGNTIYF
TRBV19	TRBD1	.	TRBJ1-5	15	TGTGCCAGTAGCGGACAGGGAATACGAAATCAGCCCCAGCATTTT	CASSGQGIRNQPQHF
TRBV6-1	.	.	TRBJ2-1	14	TGTGCCAGCAGTGGGGATACAGAAATCAATGAGCAGTTCTTC	CASSGDTEINEQFF
TRBV25-1	.	few	TRBJ1-2	13	TGTGCCAGCAGTGAAAGGGGGGACTATGGCTACACCTTC	CASSERGDYGYTF
TRBV9	TRBD1	few	TRBJ1-2	12	TGTGCCAGCAGCAGGACAGGAGATGGCTACACCTTC	CASSRTGDGYTF
TRBV13	.	.	TRBJ2-7	14	TGTGCCAGCACCCGCACACAGGGAGCGGGCGAGCAGTACTTC	CASTRTQGAGEQYF
TRBV2	.	.	TRBJ2-5	12	TGTGCCAGCTCCGAAGTGTGGGAGACCCAGTACTTC	CASSEVWETQYF
TRBV7-7	.	few	TRBJ2-1	14	TGTGCCAGCAGCTTCAGCCACAGGGACAATGAGCAGTTCTTC	CASSFSHRDNEQFF
TRBV20-1	.	.	TRBJ2-2	11	TGCAGTGCTAGTGCGGGCGGGGAGCTGTTTTTT	CSASAGGELFF
TRBV29-1	TRBD1	.	TRBJ2-7	13	TGCAGCGTCGGGACAGGGCCCCTAGGGGAGCAGTACTTC	CSVGTGPLGEQYF
TRBV29-1	.	few	TRBJ2-7	14	TGCAGCGGATCCGGGACAGGGAGCGGGAGCGAGCAGTACTTC	CSGSGTGSGSEQYF
TRBV7-9	TRBD1	.	TRBJ2-5	14	TGTGCCAGCAGCTTCAGAGGGGGCCTCGAGACCCAGTACTTC	CASSFRGGLETQYF
TRBV4-3	TRBD1	.	TRBJ2-7	15	TGCGCCAGCAGCCAAGATGACAGGGTAGGCTACGAGCAGTACTTC	CASSQDDRVGYEQYF